Listed here are 22 T cell receptor beta chains from one sample, sequenced in a study of technical replicates of blood from a few donors. Generated by immunoSEQ multiplex PCR, the TCRdb table keeps only in-frame clones and is missing some. The sample shows approximately 75,000 clones, approximately 96% of them seen only once. The sequenced sample was T cells isolated from PBMCs. The origin of the receptors is a human donor in good health.

The CDR3 DNA sequence: TGTGCCAGCAGCCTAGGTACTGGAGATACGCAGTATTTT. Translation gives CASSLGTGDTQYF. The rearrangement uses TRBV7-8 and TRBJ2-3; no reliable D call. CDR3 length equals 13 residues. V was clipped by 5 bases and J by 5 bases, with 11 bases between them. The germline gives CDR1 SGHVS, CDR2 FQNEAQ.

The chain carries TRBV7-9 and TRBJ1-2; maybe TRBD1 (5 bases). V dropped 5 bases and J dropped 5 bases, with 21 bases sitting between them. Germline CDR1 is SEHNR and CDR2 is FQNEAQ (reference sequence). The CDR3 covers 16 residues. CDR3 amino acids: CASSRPDKGNFYGYTF. As DNA, the CDR3 is TGTGCCAGCAGCCGACCGGACAAAGGCAATTTTTATGGCTACACCTTC.

The chain couples TRBV6-5 to TRBJ2-5; TRBD2 is a possible D gene (6 bases). Deletions cut 5 bases from V and 2 bases from J, with 9 bases between. CDR3 size: 13 residues. Germline V gene lookup returns CDR1 MNHEY and CDR2 SVGAGI. Here the CDR3 DNA reads TGTGCCAGCAGTCTGGGACTTCAAGAGACCCAGTACTTC. This translates into CASSLGLQETQYF.

The chain combines TRBV4-1 with TRBJ2-7, with D maybe TRBD2 (6 bases). Germline values: CDR1 MGHRA, CDR2 YSYEKL. The germline V and J ends were trimmed by 4 bases and 4 bases, with 17 bases remaining between them. The CDR3 loop spans 15 amino acids. CDR3 nucleotides: TGCGCCAGCAGCCTACACAGTGCGGGGTCTTACGAGCAGTACTTC. Protein: CASSLHSAGSYEQYF.

This chain joins TRBV9 and TRBJ2-3; D uncertain. Trimming stripped 5 bases from V and 11 bases from J, with 15 bases between. This CDR3 is 12 amino acids long. The germline V gene encodes CDR1 SGDLS and CDR2 YYNGEE. The CDR3 loop reads CASSDSDLGQYF. The DNA of the CDR3 is TGTGCCAGCAGTGACTCGGATCTTGGGCAGTATTTT.

The CDR3 protein is CASSKRTDEKLFF. The CDR3 bases are TGTGCCAGTAGTAAAAGGACTGATGAAAAACTGTTTTTT. The genes are TRBV19 and TRBJ1-4; D unresolved. The CDR3 sequence is 13 residues long. The ends were cut back, 4 bases at V and 6 bases at J, with 9 bases in the middle. The germline V gene has CDR1 LNHDA and CDR2 SQIVND (reference sequence).

The chain carries TRBV2 and TRBJ2-3, with D possibly matching TRBD2 (5 bases). The ends were cut back, 3 bases at V and 2 bases at J, with 12 bases in the middle. The germline CDR1 and CDR2 sequences are SNHLY and FYNNEI. The CDR3 consists of 15 residues. The CDR3 region is CASSDLLRDTDTQYF. The CDR3 coding sequence is TGTGCCAGCAGTGACCTATTACGGGACACAGATACGCAGTATTTT.

The rearrangement joins TRBV19 to TRBJ1-2; 8 bases line up with TRBD1. CDR3 length: 15 amino acids. With V trimmed by 9 bases and J by 7 bases, 16 bases remained unmatched. Per the germline V gene, CDR1 is LNHDA and CDR2 is SQIVND (reference sequence). The CDR3 is CASYQQTTGGGGYTF. CDR3 sequence (DNA): TGTGCCAGCTACCAACAAACTACAGGGGGAGGTGGCTACACCTTC.

This clone was seen a few times. Other DNA sequences in the same sample also yield this CDR3. V usage is TRBV9 and J usage is TRBJ1-2; 8 bases are shared with TRBD1. V lost 0 bases and J lost 8; bases outside the gene matches: 0. CDR3 length equals 12 residues. CDR1 is SGDLS and CDR2 is YYNGEE in the germline V gene. CDR3 sequence (DNA): TGTGCCAGCAGCGTAGCAGGGGGCGGCTACACCTTC. It codes for CASSVAGGGYTF.

The chain couples TRBV7-2 to TRBJ2-1, with TRBD2 identical over 8 bases. There are 15 residues in the CDR3. Per germline, CDR1 SGHTA and CDR2 FQGNSA. J was trimmed by 2 bases and V by 3 bases; bases with no gene match: 3. CDR3 sequence (DNA): TGTGCCAGCAGCTTTACTAGCGGACCCTACAATGAGCAGTTCTTC. Amino acids: CASSFTSGPYNEQFF.

J is TRBJ2-5 and V is TRBV7-3, with 11 bases that match TRBD2. The junction had 12 bases not matched to a gene; V was cut back by 7 bases and J by 2 bases. This CDR3 is 17 amino acids long. The germline gives CDR1 SGHTA, CDR2 FQGTGA. The DNA of the CDR3 is TGTGCCAGCACCCCCTTACTAGCGGGAGTTAGGCAAGAGACCCAGTACTTC. It is translated as CASTPLLAGVRQETQYF.

The sample holds one count of this clone. In nucleotides, the CDR3 is TGTGCCAGCAGTTACTCGGAGGGACGGACGGCTGAAGCTTTCTTT. Translation: CASSYSEGRTAEAFF. The gene calls are TRBV6-5 and TRBJ1-1; D is possibly TRBD1 (5 bases). The CDR3 length is 15 residues. Germline values: CDR1 MNHEY, CDR2 SVGAGI. With 0 bases removed from V and 6 bases from J, the gap between germline ends came to 14 bases.

The chain links TRBV5-6 to TRBJ2-1; D is unresolved. The germline gives CDR1 SGHDT, CDR2 YYEEEE. Trimming took 2 bases from V and 3 from J, leaving 12 bases between them. CDR3 size: 15 residues. CDR3 nucleotides: TGTGCCAGCAGCTTTCGTGTACTACGCTACAATGAGCAGTTCTTC. Its protein product is CASSFRVLRYNEQFF.

V is TRBV2 and J is TRBJ2-7, with a possible D match to TRBD1 (5 bases). The germline V and J ends were trimmed by 8 bases and 2 bases, with 13 bases remaining between them. The CDR3 runs to 13 residues. Germline V gene sequence: CDR1 SNHLY, CDR2 FYNNEI. The CDR3 coding sequence is TGTGCCAGCTCTCCCGACAGCGCCTACGAGCAGTACTTC. Translating gives CASSPDSAYEQYF.

The rearrangement uses TRBV15 and TRBJ2-6, with TRBD1 as a possible D gene (5 bases). V was pared by 0 bases and J by 0 bases, with 6 bases between. This CDR3 has 16 residues. Germline V gene data show CDR1 as LNHNV and CDR2 as YYDKDF (reference sequence). This CDR3 is CATSRDRVSGANVLTF. DNA for the CDR3: TGTGCCACCAGCAGAGACAGGGTCTCTGGGGCCAACGTCCTGACTTTC.

This clone was counted a single time. The gene calls are TRBV7-2 and TRBJ2-7, with 8 bases matching TRBD2. CDR1 SGHTA and CDR2 FQGNSA come from the germline V gene. Trimming cost V 1 base and J 4 bases; bases outside gene matches: 6. The CDR3 is 15 amino acids. CDR3 DNA sequence: TGTGCCAGCAGCTTAGGACTACAGCGGGAGTACGAGCAGTACTTC. Residues: CASSLGLQREYEQYF.

The CDR3 bases are TGTGCCTGGAGCCTATCTAGCGCTTCGGAGCAGTTCTTC. As protein: CAWSLSSASEQFF. This chain connects TRBV30 to TRBJ2-1; perhaps TRBD2 as D (6 bases). Trimming shortened V by 3 bases and J by 10 bases, and 16 bases separated the two germline ends. The CDR3 spans 13 residues. Germline V gives CDR1 GTSNPN, CDR2 SVGIG (reference sequence).

The chain joins TRBV5-4 to TRBJ2-3; tentatively, D is TRBD2 (5 bases). Germline-derived CDR1 and CDR2 are SGHNT and YYREEE (reference sequence). This CDR3 spans 15 amino acids. The V gene lost 4 bases and the J gene lost 0 bases, with 12 bases spanning the gap. The CDR3 is CASSPDWTSTDTQYF. DNA for the CDR3: TGTGCCAGCAGCCCGGACTGGACGAGCACAGATACGCAGTATTTT.

This rearrangement joins TRBV4-3 to TRBJ2-5; TRBD2 matches 7 bases. This CDR3 has 16 residues. CDR1 is LGHNA and CDR2 is YSLEER in the germline V gene. The V and J ends lost 0 bases and 4 bases, in that order; junction bases with no gene match: 8. The CDR3 loop reads CASSQDWEGAGETQYF. The CDR3 DNA reads as TGCGCCAGCAGCCAAGATTGGGAGGGCGCGGGAGAGACCCAGTACTTC.

This clone has only one observation. V and J are TRBV11-2 and TRBJ2-2, with a possible D match to TRBD1 (6 bases). CDR1 is SGHAT, CDR2 FQNNGV, per germline. This CDR3 comprises 16 residues. Between the trimmed V and J ends, which lost 1 base and 4 bases, there was a span of 13 bases. The CDR3 DNA reads as TGTGCCAGCAGCTTAGTTGTGGGGGCGGGCACCGGGGAGCTGTTTTTT. The encoded protein is CASSLVVGAGTGELFF.

The gene calls are TRBV7-3 and TRBJ2-2, with 11 bases identical to TRBD2. The CDR3 is 16 amino acids. V gave up 2 bases and J gave up 5 bases; unmatched junction bases: 4. Germline CDR1 is SGHTA and CDR2 is FQGTGA. As DNA, the CDR3 is TGTGCCAGCAGCTTAGTCGGGACTAGCGGAACCGGGGAGCTGTTTTTT. The encoded protein is CASSLVGTSGTGELFF. The full variable domain, rest sourced from reference TRBV7-3 and TRBJ2-2, is GAGVSQTPSNKVTEKGKYVELRCDPISGHTALYWYRQSLGQGPEFLIYFQGTGAADDSGLPNDRFFAVRPEGSVSTLKIQRTERGDSAVYLCASSLVGTSGTGELFFGEGSRLTVL.

CDR3 amino acids: CASSYHGLAGGLQETQYF. For the CDR3, the DNA is TGTGCCAGCAGTTACCATGGACTAGCGGGAGGGCTACAAGAGACCCAGTACTTC. The chain is built from TRBV28 and TRBJ2-5; TRBD2 agrees at 15 bases. CDR1 is MDHEN, CDR2 SYDVKM, per germline. The junction had 8 bases not matched to a gene; V was cut back by 4 bases and J by 2 bases. This CDR3 comprises 18 residues.